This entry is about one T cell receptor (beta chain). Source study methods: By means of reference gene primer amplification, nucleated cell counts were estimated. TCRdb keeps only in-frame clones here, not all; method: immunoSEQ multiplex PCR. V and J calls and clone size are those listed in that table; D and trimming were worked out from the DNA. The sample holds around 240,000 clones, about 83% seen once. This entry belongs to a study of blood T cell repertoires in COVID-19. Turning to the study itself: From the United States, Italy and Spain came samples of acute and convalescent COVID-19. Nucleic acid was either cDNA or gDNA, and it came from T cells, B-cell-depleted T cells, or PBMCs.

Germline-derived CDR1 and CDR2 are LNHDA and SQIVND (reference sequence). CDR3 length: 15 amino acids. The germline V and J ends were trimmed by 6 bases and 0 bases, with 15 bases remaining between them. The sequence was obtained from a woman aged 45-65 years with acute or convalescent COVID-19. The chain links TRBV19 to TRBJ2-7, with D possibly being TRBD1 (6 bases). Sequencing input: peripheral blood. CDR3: CASRAQGALSYEQYF. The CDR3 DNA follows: TGTGCCAGTAGGGCACAGGGCGCCCTCTCCTACGAGCAGTACTTC.